This T cell receptor beta chain was captured by sequencing in a study of blood T cells in healthy people across ages. Each sample provided at least 5 micrograms of extracted total RNA. It was with a sample-barcoded 5' primer and a J-beta primer mix that a second PCR of about 7 to 12 cycles was run. Every cDNA was tagged by a template-switch adaptor with 12 random nucleotides. At least 2.5 million CDR3-containing paired-end reads were obtained per sample. One entry per CDR3 protein results from TCRdb running MiXCR on the 5' RACE reads. The table shows roughly 930,000 distinct CDR3 sequences, with approximately 49% occurring only once. This clonotype has only a few counts. With 7 bases removed from V and 5 bases from J, the gap between germline ends came to 23 bases. Germline CDR1 and CDR2: MNHEY and SVGAGI. The length of the CDR3 is 16 residues.

The receptor was isolated from a man in his thirties or forties in good health. The genes are TRBV6-5 and TRBJ1-2, with D maybe TRBD1 (5 bases). Sequencing was carried out using blood. The DNA of the CDR3 is TGTGCCAGCAAGTACCTGGGGGAAACCTCGGGATATGGCTACACCTTC. It is translated as CASKYLGETSGYGYTF.